Shown below are 18 T cell receptor beta chains from a single sample sequenced in a study of blood T cell repertoires in COVID-19. Libraries were prepared by immunoSEQ multiplex PCR; TCRdb keeps only in-frame clonotypes and omits some of them. The sample shows over 90,000 clones, about nine tenths of them seen only once. The sample taken for sequencing was peripheral blood. These receptors were obtained from an older woman with acute or convalescent COVID-19.

This chain uses TRBV5-1 with TRBJ1-3, with TRBD1 matching over 8 bases. J lost 4 bases, V lost 2 bases, and 2 bases had no gene match. The CDR3 is made up of 14 amino acids. CDR1 SGHRS and CDR2 YFSETQ come from the germline V gene. The CDR3, as DNA: TGCGCCAGCAGCTTCGGACAGGGAGGAAACACCATATATTTT. Protein: CASSFGQGGNTIYF.

The J gene is TRBJ2-1, the V gene TRBV2; 8 nucleotides agree with TRBD2. This CDR3 is 14 amino acids long. Germline V lookup: CDR1 SNHLY, CDR2 FYNNEI. The V and J ends lost 6 bases and 6 bases, in that order; junction bases with no gene match: 7. CDR3 in amino acids: CASRDQGLVNEQFF. CDR3 nucleotides: TGTGCCAGCAGAGACCAGGGACTAGTCAATGAGCAGTTCTTC. Filled out from reference TRBV2 and TRBJ2-1, the complete variable domain reads EPEVTQTPSHQVTQMGQEVILRCVPISNHLYFYWYRQILGQKVEFLVSFYNNEISEKSEIFDDQFSVERPDGSNFTLKIRSTKLEDSAMYFCASRDQGLVNEQFFGPGTRLTVL.

The chain has TRBV28 and TRBJ1-5; the D gene is possibly TRBD1 (6 bases). Trimming pared 3 bases from V and 5 bases from J, leaving 11 bases between. The CDR3 runs 14 residues. From germline, CDR1 is MDHEN and CDR2 SYDVKM. CDR3 in amino acids: CASSLGGAYQPQHF. Written as DNA, the CDR3 is TGTGCCAGCAGTTTGGGGGGGGCCTATCAGCCCCAGCATTTT.

This sequence joins TRBV7-9 and TRBJ2-3; D is ambiguous. This CDR3 contains 15 residues. Germline V gene sequence: CDR1 SEHNR, CDR2 FQNEAQ (reference sequence). V lost 6 bases, J lost 0 bases, and 13 bases lay in between. CDR3 DNA: TGTGCCAGCAGTAGCCACTACCGAAGCACAGATACGCAGTATTTT. It translates to CASSSHYRSTDTQYF.

The gene calls are TRBV21-1 and TRBJ2-7; TRBD1, the table's D call, lacks a check against the DNA. TRBV21-1 is listed as a pseudogene. The CDR3 contains 14 residues. In DNA form, the CDR3 reads TGTGCCAGCAGCAACAGGGGAAGCTCCTACGAGCAGTACGTC. Its translation: CASSNRGSSYEQYV.

The V gene is TRBV19, the J gene TRBJ1-6, with D perhaps TRBD1 (5 bases). CDR3 size: 17 residues. V was shortened by 7 bases and J by 0 bases, with 16 bases between the two germline ends. Germline V gene data show CDR1 as LNHDA and CDR2 as SQIVND (reference sequence). Here the CDR3 reads CASTRGLRTSYNSPLHF. The CDR3 DNA reads TGTGCCAGTACTCGGGGACTCCGCACCTCCTATAATTCACCCCTCCACTTT.

DNA for the CDR3: TGTGCCAGCAGCCTGGACAGGACTAGCACAGATACGCAGTATTTT. Translation gives CASSLDRTSTDTQYF. The chain is built from TRBV6-5 and TRBJ2-3; 7 nucleotides line up with TRBD1. V lost 6 bases, J lost 0 bases, and 6 bases stayed unmatched. CDR1 is MNHEY and CDR2 is SVGAGI in the germline V gene. CDR3 length: 15 amino acids.

CDR3 residues: CASSISGGSNQPQHF. CDR3 coding DNA: TGTGCCAGTAGTATTTCCGGAGGGAGCAATCAGCCCCAGCATTTT. The chain couples TRBV19 to TRBJ1-5; no clear D. Trimming left V 3 bases short and J 1 base short, with 10 bases between. The CDR3 length is 15 residues. Germline V lookup: CDR1 LNHDA, CDR2 SQIVND (reference sequence).

The chain joins TRBV6-6 to TRBJ1-2; D is perhaps TRBD1 (6 bases). CDR1 and CDR2 (germline): MNHNY, SVGAGI (reference sequence). This CDR3 is 15 amino acids long. Deletions cut 2 bases from V and 6 bases from J, with 16 bases between. CDR3 bases: TGTGCCAGCAGTTACGAATATGGAAAGGGGGATGGCTACACCTTC. Its protein is CASSYEYGKGDGYTF.

This chain joins TRBV28 and TRBJ1-1; possible D gene TRBD1, 6 bases. The length of the CDR3 is 12 residues. Germline V gene lookup returns CDR1 MDHEN and CDR2 SYDVKM. The germline V and J ends were trimmed by 11 bases and 6 bases, with 16 bases remaining between them. In nucleotides, the CDR3 is TGTGCCTTGAGGGGGGGCAGGTCTGAAGCTTTCTTT. It codes for CALRGGRSEAFF.

The rearrangement uses TRBV19 and TRBJ2-3; D perhaps matches TRBD2 (6 bases). This CDR3 comprises 16 residues. From germline, CDR1 is LNHDA and CDR2 SQIVND (reference sequence). V was clipped by 5 bases and J by 6 bases, with 21 bases between them. This chain's CDR3 is CASSPSPGEAVDTQYF. Written as DNA, the CDR3 is TGTGCCAGTAGTCCCTCTCCGGGGGAGGCCGTGGATACGCAGTATTTT.

The rearrangement joins TRBV18 to TRBJ1-3; no clear D gene. CDR3 size: 16 residues. Germline-derived CDR1 and CDR2 are KGHSH and LQKENI. Trimming removed 2 bases at V and 1 base at J, with 12 bases between. CDR3: CASSPLVRESGNTIYF. The CDR3 bases are TGTGCCAGCTCACCATTGGTCCGGGAGTCTGGAAACACCATATATTTT.

DNA for the CDR3: TGCGCCAGCAGCCTGACAGGGGATGGGGCCAACGTCCTGACTTTC. It is translated as CASSLTGDGANVLTF. The V gene is TRBV5-1, the J gene TRBJ2-6; the match to TRBD1 covers 8 bases. Germline V lookup: CDR1 SGHRS, CDR2 YFSETQ. After removal of 4 bases from V and 3 bases from J, the junction contained 3 bases not matched to a gene. The CDR3 length is 15 residues.

The CDR3 reads CASSEQGVPTEAFF. The CDR3 nucleotides read TGTGCCAGCAGTGAGCAAGGGGTCCCCACTGAAGCTTTCTTT. The chain joins TRBV2 to TRBJ1-1, with D perhaps TRBD1 (5 bases). Trimming pared 3 bases from V and 4 bases from J, leaving 12 bases between. The germline gives CDR1 SNHLY, CDR2 FYNNEI. The CDR3 loop spans 14 amino acids.

Many counts were recorded for this clone. V gene TRBV9 combines with J gene TRBJ2-2; no firm D call. Trimming cost V 2 bases and J 5 bases, with 4 bases left between them. Germline CDR1 is SGDLS and CDR2 is YYNGEE. The CDR3 has 12 residues. CDR3 bases: TGTGCCAGCAGCGTTAGTACCGGGGAGCTGTTTTTT. This sequence encodes CASSVSTGELFF.

The chain uses TRBV4-2 and TRBJ1-6; no reliable D call. The germline CDR1 and CDR2 sequences are LGHNA and YNFKEQ. The CDR3 spans 16 residues. Deletions cut 4 bases from V and 7 bases from J, with 17 bases between. The CDR3 DNA is TGTGCCAGCAGCCCCCGCCTTTGGGCAGAAAATTCACCCCTCCACTTT. Its protein product is CASSPRLWAENSPLHF.

The chain combines TRBV5-1 with TRBJ2-3; the D gene is possibly TRBD1 (6 bases). Germline CDR1 reads SGHRS; CDR2 reads YFSETQ. V was trimmed by 1 base and J by 3 bases, leaving 18 bases between them. The CDR3 totals 17 residues. The CDR3 DNA reads TGCGCCAGCAGCTTGTCTGTCCAACAGGGTCGGACAGATACGCAGTATTTT. Translated, it gives CASSLSVQQGRTDTQYF.

The chain joins TRBV5-4 to TRBJ1-1; possibly TRBD1 for D (6 bases). The CDR3 length is 13 residues. V was clipped by 4 bases and J by 4 bases, with 11 bases between them. Germline loops: CDR1 SGHNT, CDR2 YYREEE (reference sequence). The CDR3 DNA follows: TGTGCCAGCAGCCCGGACAGTATCACTGAAGCTTTCTTT. The encoded protein is CASSPDSITEAFF.